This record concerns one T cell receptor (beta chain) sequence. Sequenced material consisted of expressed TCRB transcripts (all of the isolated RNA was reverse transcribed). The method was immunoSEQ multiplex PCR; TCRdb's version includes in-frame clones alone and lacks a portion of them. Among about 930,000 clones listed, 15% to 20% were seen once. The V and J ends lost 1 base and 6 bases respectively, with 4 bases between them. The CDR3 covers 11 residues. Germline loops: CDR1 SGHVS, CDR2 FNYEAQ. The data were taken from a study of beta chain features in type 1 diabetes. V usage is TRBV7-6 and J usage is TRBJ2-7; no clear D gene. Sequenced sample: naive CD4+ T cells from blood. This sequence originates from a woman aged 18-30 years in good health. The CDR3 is CASSLEREQYF. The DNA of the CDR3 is TGTGCCAGCAGCTTAGAACGCGAGCAGTACTTC.